Listed below are T cell receptor beta chains from one sample, sequenced in a study of blood T cell repertoires in COVID-19. The assay was immunoSEQ multiplex PCR, and TCRdb's table has in-frame clones only and misses some. The profile shows some 250,000 clones, 80% to 90% of them singletons. Material for sequencing was PBMCs or T cells enriched from blood (not recorded which). The source is a woman in her 50s who had recovered from COVID-19. Both conserved end residues are part of each CDR3. A D gene is named only where the DNA matches it firmly. The size entry is marked missing in some rows and otherwise reads once, few, many or a size class.

D gene,J gene,clone size,V gene,CDR3 DNA,CDR3 protein
NA,TRBJ2-1,few,TRBV5-8,TGTGCCAGCAGCTTGGGGACAGACCACAATGAGCAGTTCTTC,CASSLGTDHNEQFF
TRBD2,TRBJ2-3,NA,TRBV6-1,TGTGCCAGCAGTGAAGCGCGGGGGGGTGGGGGCACAGATACGCAGTATTTT,CASSEARGGGGTDTQYF
TRBD1,TRBJ1-4,NA,TRBV6-5,TGTGCCAGCAGTTTACAGGGGCCAGGAAAACTGTTTTTT,CASSLQGPGKLFF
NA,TRBJ2-2,NA,TRBV10-3,TGTGCCATCAGTGTACGCCGGGACACCGGGGAGCTGTTTTTT,CAISVRRDTGELFF
TRBD1,TRBJ1-6,NA,TRBV18,TGTGCCAGCTCAGCGGGGACAGGGGGGCTTAATTCACCCCTCCACTTT,CASSAGTGGLNSPLHF
TRBD2,TRBJ2-3,NA,TRBV18,TGTGCCAGCTCACCAGGCGCGGGGGCAGATACGCAGTATTTT,CASSPGAGADTQYF
TRBD1,TRBJ1-3,NA,TRBV18,TGTGCCAGCTCACAACAGGGGGTGTCTGGAAACACCATATATTTT,CASSQQGVSGNTIYF
TRBD2,TRBJ2-7,NA,TRBV7-4,TGTGCCAGCAGCTTAGAGTCGGGCGGGAGTGTCACCTACGAGCAGTACTTC,CASSLESGGSVTYEQYF
NA,TRBJ1-2,NA,TRBV18,TGTGCCAGCTCACCAAGGACCCAGGGGTATGGCTACACCTTC,CASSPRTQGYGYTF
NA,TRBJ2-1,NA,TRBV29-1,TGCAGCGTTGAAGATCAGGTTCACTACAATGAGCAGTTCTTC,CSVEDQVHYNEQFF
NA,TRBJ1-5,NA,TRBV15,TGTGCCACCAGCAGAGATCTGACCTTTACGGGGCCCCAGCATTTT,CATSRDLTFTGPQHF
TRBD2,TRBJ2-1,NA,TRBV7-6,TGTGCCAGCAGCTTCGGGACTACCGTCCTTTACAATGAGCAGTTCTTC,CASSFGTTVLYNEQFF
NA,TRBJ2-1,NA,TRBV2,TGTGCCAGCAGTGGTCCAGCGGCAGGTCGGAACAATGAGCAGTTCTTC,CASSGPAAGRNNEQFF
TRBD1,TRBJ1-1,NA,TRBV29-1,TGCAGCGTAGCTTGGAGGGACAGGAACACTGAAGCTTTCTTT,CSVAWRDRNTEAFF
NA,TRBJ2-3,NA,TRBV24-1,TGTGCCACCAGTGACTCACCCCCTACGACAGATACGCAGTATTTT,CATSDSPPTTDTQYF
TRBD1,TRBJ1-5,once,TRBV19,TGTGCCAGTAGTATGACAGGGGGCAATCAGCCCCAGCATTTT,CASSMTGGNQPQHF
TRBD1,TRBJ2-2,NA,TRBV11-2,TGTGCCAGCAGCCTTCGACAGGGGCAGCGTGAGGGGGAGCTGTTTTTT,CASSLRQGQREGELFF
TRBD1,TRBJ1-3,NA,TRBV19,TGTGCCAGTAACCCCGACAGGGTTGGAAACACCATATATTTT,CASNPDRVGNTIYF
NA,TRBJ1-2,NA,TRBV10-3,TGTGCCAACTCGGAAGGAGGAGGCTACACCTTC,CANSEGGGYTF
NA,TRBJ1-5,NA,TRBV30,TGTGCCGTAGCGGTTGGGATTAGCAATCAGCCCCAGCATTTT,CAVAVGISNQPQHF
TRBD1,TRBJ2-2,once,TRBV24-1,TGTGCCACCAGTGGGGTGCTTACAGGGGGCTTTAACACCGGGGAGCTGTTTTTT,CATSGVLTGGFNTGELFF
NA,TRBJ2-3,NA,TRBV28,TGTGCCAGCAGATCGGACCATCATGGGAGTGGTACGCAGTATTTT,CASRSDHHGSGTQYF
NA,TRBJ1-2,NA,TRBV12-3/TRBV12-4,TGTGCCAGCACTCCTTTACAGGGTACGGGCTACACCTTC,CASTPLQGTGYTF
TRBD2,TRBJ2-3,NA,TRBV6-5,TGTGCCAGCAGGTTAGGACTAGTTGTAGATACGCAGTATTTT,CASRLGLVVDTQYF
TRBD1,TRBJ2-1,once,TRBV24-1,TGTGCCACCAGTGATGTAGGGACAGTGTCTAATGAGCAGTTCTTC,CATSDVGTVSNEQFF
NA,TRBJ2-5,NA,TRBV9,TGTGCCAGCAGCGTATGGGGGGACTCCCAAGAGACCCAGTACTTC,CASSVWGDSQETQYF
NA,TRBJ1-5,NA,TRBV29-1,TGCAGCGTTGTTGTAGAGCCTAATCAGCCCCAGCATTTT,CSVVVEPNQPQHF
NA,TRBJ2-5,NA,TRBV19,TGTGCCAGTAGAACAGGGCCAGTAGGGACCCAGTACTTC,CASRTGPVGTQYF
TRBD2,TRBJ2-5,NA,TRBV7-9,TGTGCCAGCAGCGTCCTCGTTAGCGGGAGAGGTGAGACCCAGTACTTC,CASSVLVSGRGETQYF
NA,TRBJ1-3,NA,TRBV9,TGTGCCAGCAGCCCGCAGGGAGGCCTTACCTCTGGAAACACCATATATTTT,CASSPQGGLTSGNTIYF
TRBD2,TRBJ2-5,NA,TRBV2,TGTGCCAGCGGAAACCTAGCGGGGGCTCAAGAGACCCAGTACTTC,CASGNLAGAQETQYF
NA,TRBJ2-1,NA,TRBV7-8,TGTGCCAGCAGCTCCAGACCTAGGACACGCAGCTCCTACAATGAGCAGTTCTTC,CASSSRPRTRSSYNEQFF
TRBD1,TRBJ2-1,NA,TRBV2,TGTGCCAGCAGTAAACCGGGACAGGGTCGCAATGAGCAGTTCTTC,CASSKPGQGRNEQFF
TRBD1,TRBJ1-5,NA,TRBV7-6,TGTGCCAGCAGCTTAGCGACAGGGGCCAATCAGCCCCAGCATTTT,CASSLATGANQPQHF
TRBD2,TRBJ2-7,NA,TRBV28,TGTGCCAGCAGCCAGGGACTAGCGGGAACCTACGAGCAGTACTTC,CASSQGLAGTYEQYF
TRBD2,TRBJ2-1,NA,TRBV6-5,TGTGCCAGCACAGCGGGAGGGCCCAATGAGCAGTTCTTC,CASTAGGPNEQFF
TRBD2,TRBJ2-7,NA,TRBV6-5,TGTGCCAGCAGGCCCGGACTAGCGGATAATTACGAGCAGTACTTC,CASRPGLADNYEQYF
NA,TRBJ1-4,once,TRBV27,TGTGCCAGCAGTTTTACAACTAATGAAAAACTGTTTTTT,CASSFTTNEKLFF
TRBD1,TRBJ1-6,NA,TRBV9,TGTGCCAGCAGCGGCCGGGACAGGGACAATTCACCCCTCCACTTT,CASSGRDRDNSPLHF
TRBD2,TRBJ2-1,NA,TRBV6-5,TGTGCCAGCCACCTACTAGCGGGCTCCTACAATGAGCAGTTCTTC,CASHLLAGSYNEQFF